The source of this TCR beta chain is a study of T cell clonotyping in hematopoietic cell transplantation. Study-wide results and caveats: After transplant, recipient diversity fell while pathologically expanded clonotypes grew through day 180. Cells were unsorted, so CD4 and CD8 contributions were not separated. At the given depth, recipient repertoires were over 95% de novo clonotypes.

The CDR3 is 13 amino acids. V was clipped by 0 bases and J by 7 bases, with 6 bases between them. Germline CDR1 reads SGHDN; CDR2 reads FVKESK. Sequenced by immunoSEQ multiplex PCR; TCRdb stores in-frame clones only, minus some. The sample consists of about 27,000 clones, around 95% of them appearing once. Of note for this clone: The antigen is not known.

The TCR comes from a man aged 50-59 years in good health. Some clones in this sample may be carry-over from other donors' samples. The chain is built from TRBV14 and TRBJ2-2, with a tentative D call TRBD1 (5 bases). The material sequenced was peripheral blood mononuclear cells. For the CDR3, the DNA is TGTGCCAGCAGCCAAGACAGGGACGGGGAGCTGTTTTTT. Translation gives CASSQDRDGELFF.